The sample holds a few counts of the clone carrying this T cell receptor beta chain. Its antigen is still unknown. This sample stems from a study of blood T cells in healthy people across ages. Findings and limits, study-wide: Donors of long life had a larger count of naive CD4+ cells and greater diversity than aged donors.

The donors, healthy Caucasians from Russia, were aged about 6 to 95. CDR1 is SNHLY, CDR2 FYNNEI, per germline. V was pared by 6 bases and J by 5 bases, with 7 bases of the junction left unmatched. CDR3 length equals 15 residues. A J-beta primer mix and a sample-barcoded 5' primer were used in a second PCR of roughly 6 to 11 cycles. TCRdb reprocessed the 5' RACE reads with MiXCR, giving one entry per CDR3 protein. The table lists some 800,000 distinct CDR3 sequences, 20% to 30% of them singletons, with more than 3% in the top ten. Separately, the same data were catalogued under a study of T cells of mothers and their children. In that study: Whether related or unrelated, pairs show similar shaping of TCR recombination output by thymic selection.

This receptor was obtained from a boy younger than 18 in good health. Input material: blood. The gene calls are TRBV2 and TRBJ1-6, with 7 bases that match TRBD1. As DNA, the CDR3 is TGTGCCAGCAGACGACAGGGTTCGAATAATTCACCCCTCCACTTT. The encoded protein is CASRRQGSNNSPLHF.